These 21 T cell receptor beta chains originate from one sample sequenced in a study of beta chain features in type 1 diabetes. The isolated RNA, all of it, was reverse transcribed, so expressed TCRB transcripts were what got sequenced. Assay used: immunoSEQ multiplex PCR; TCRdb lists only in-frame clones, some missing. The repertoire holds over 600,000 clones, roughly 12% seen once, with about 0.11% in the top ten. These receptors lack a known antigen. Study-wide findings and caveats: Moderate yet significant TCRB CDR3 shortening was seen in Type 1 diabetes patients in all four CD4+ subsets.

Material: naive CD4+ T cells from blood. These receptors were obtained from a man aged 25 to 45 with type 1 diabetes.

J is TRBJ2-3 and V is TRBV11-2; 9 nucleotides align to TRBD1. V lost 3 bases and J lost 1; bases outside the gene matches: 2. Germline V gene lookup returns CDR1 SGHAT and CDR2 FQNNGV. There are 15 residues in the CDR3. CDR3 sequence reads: CASSFWTGGTDTQYF. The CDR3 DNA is TGTGCCAGCAGCTTTTGGACAGGGGGCACAGATACGCAGTATTTT.

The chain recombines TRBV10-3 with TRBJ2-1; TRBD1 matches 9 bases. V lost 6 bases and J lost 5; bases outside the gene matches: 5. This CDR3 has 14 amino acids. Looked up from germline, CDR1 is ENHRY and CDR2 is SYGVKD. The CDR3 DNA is TGTGCCATCAGCAGGACAGGGGCTAACAATGAGCAGTTCTTC. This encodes CAISRTGANNEQFF.

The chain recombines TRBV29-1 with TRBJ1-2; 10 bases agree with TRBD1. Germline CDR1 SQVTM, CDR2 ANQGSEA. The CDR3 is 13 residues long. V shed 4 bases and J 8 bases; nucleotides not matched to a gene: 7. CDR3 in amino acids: CSVGPGTGEGYTF. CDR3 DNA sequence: TGCAGCGTTGGCCCGGGGACAGGGGAGGGCTACACCTTC.

This CDR3 is CASSLRTGELFF. CDR3 DNA: TGTGCCAGCAGCTTGCGGACCGGGGAGCTGTTTTTT. The gene calls are TRBV11-3 and TRBJ2-2, with D uncertain. Germline loops: CDR1 SGHNT, CDR2 YENEEA. The CDR3 contains 12 residues. V dropped 3 bases and J dropped 5 bases, with 4 bases sitting between them.

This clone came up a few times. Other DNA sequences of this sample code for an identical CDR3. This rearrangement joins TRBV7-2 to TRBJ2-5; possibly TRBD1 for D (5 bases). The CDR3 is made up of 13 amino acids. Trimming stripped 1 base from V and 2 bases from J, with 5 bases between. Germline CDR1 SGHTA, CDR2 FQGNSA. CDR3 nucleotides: TGTGCCAGCAGCTTAGAGGGGCAAGAGACCCAGTACTTC. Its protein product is CASSLEGQETQYF.

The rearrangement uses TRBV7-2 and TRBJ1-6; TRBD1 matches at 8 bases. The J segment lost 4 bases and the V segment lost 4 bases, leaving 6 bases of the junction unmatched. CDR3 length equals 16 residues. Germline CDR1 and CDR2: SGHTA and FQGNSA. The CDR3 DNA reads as TGTGCCAGCAGCTCCCAGGGGGCGCCATATAATTCACCCCTCCACTTT. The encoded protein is CASSSQGAPYNSPLHF.

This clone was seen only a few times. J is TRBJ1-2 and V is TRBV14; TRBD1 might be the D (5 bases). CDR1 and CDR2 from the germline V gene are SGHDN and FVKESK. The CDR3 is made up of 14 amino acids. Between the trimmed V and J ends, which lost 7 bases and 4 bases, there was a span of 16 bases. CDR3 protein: CASTLTGGGYGYTF. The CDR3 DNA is TGTGCCAGCACCCTGACGGGGGGAGGCTATGGCTACACCTTC.

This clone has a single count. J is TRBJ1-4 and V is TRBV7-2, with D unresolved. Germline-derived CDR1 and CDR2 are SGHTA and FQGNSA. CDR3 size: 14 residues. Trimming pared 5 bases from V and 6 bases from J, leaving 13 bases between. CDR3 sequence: CASSRSAFDEKLFF. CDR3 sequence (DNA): TGTGCCAGCAGCCGGAGCGCCTTCGATGAAAAACTGTTTTTT.

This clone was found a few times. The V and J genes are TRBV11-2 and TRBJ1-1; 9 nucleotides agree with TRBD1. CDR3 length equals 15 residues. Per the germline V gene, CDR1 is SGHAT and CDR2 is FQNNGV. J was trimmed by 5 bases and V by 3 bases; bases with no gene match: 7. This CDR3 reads CASSFLYRGRTEAFF. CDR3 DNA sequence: TGTGCCAGCAGCTTCCTCTACAGGGGGCGAACTGAAGCTTTCTTT.

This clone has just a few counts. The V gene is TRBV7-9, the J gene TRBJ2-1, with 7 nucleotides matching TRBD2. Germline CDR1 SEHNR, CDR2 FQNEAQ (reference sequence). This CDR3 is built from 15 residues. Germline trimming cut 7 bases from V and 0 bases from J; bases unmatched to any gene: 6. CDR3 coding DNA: TGTGCCAGCAAACCGGCGGGAGCCTCCTACAATGAGCAGTTCTTC. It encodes CASKPAGASYNEQFF.

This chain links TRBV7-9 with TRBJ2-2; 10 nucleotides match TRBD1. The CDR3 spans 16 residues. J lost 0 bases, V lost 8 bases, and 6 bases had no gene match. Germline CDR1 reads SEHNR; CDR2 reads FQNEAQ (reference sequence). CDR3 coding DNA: TGTGCCAGCCCGGACAGGGGGTTAACGAACACCGGGGAGCTGTTTTTT. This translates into CASPDRGLTNTGELFF.

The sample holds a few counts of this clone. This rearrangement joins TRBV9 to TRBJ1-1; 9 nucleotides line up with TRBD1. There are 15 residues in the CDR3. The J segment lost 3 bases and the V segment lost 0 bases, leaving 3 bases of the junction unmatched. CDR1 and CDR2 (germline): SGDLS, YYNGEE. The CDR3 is CASSVGGQGYTEAFF. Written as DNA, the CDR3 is TGTGCCAGCAGCGTAGGAGGACAGGGGTACACTGAAGCTTTCTTT.

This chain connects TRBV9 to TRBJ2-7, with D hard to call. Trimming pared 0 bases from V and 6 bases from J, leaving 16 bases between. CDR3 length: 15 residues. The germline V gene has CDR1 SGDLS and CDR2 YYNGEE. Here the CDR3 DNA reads TGTGCCAGCAGCGTAGGTTCCAGCCCCACTGCCGAGCAGTACTTC. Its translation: CASSVGSSPTAEQYF.

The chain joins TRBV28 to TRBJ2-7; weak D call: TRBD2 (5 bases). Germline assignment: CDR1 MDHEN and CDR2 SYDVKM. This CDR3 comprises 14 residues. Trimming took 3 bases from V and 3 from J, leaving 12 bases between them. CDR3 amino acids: CASSFGPGYYEQYF. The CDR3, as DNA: TGTGCCAGCAGTTTTGGCCCGGGGTACTACGAGCAGTACTTC.

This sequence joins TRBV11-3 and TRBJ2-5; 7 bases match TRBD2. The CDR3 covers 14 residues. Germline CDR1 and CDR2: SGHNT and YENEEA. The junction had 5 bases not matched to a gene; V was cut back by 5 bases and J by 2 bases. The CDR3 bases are TGTGCCAGCAGCCCCTCGGGACTACAAGAGACCCAGTACTTC. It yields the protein CASSPSGLQETQYF. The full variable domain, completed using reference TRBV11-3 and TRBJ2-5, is EAGVVQSPRYKIIEKKQPVAFWCNPISGHNTLYWYLQNLGQGPELLIRYENEEAVDDSQLPKDRFSAERLKGVDSTLKIQPAELGDSAVYLCASSPSGLQETQYFGPGTRLLVL.

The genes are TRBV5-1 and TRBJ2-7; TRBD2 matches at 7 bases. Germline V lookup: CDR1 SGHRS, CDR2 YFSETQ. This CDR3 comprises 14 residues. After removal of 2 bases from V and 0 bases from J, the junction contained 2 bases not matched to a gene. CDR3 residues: CASSLAGSSYEQYF. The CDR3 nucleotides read TGCGCCAGCAGCTTAGCGGGGAGCTCCTACGAGCAGTACTTC. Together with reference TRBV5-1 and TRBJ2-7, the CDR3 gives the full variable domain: KAGVTQTPRYLIKTRGQQVTLSCSPISGHRSVSWYQQTPGQGLQFLFEYFSETQRNKGNFPGRFSGRQFSNSRSEMNVSTLELGDSALYLCASSLAGSSYEQYFGPGTRLTVT.

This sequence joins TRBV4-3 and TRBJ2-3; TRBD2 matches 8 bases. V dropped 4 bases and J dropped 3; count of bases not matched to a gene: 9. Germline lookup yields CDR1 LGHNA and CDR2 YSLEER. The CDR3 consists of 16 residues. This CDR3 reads CASSPRRGDGTDTQYF. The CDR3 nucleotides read TGCGCCAGCAGCCCCCGGCGGGGGGACGGGACAGATACGCAGTATTTT.

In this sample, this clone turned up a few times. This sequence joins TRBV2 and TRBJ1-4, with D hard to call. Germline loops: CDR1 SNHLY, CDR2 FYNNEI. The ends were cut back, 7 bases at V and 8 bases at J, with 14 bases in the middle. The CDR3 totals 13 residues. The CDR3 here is CASTSDPAEKLFF. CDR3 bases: TGTGCCAGCACTTCTGATCCCGCCGAAAAACTGTTTTTT.

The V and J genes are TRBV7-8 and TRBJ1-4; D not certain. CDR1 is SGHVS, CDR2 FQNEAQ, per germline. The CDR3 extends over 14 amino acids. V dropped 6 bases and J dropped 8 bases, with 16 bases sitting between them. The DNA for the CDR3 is TGTGCCAGCAGAGCGGACCCCTCAAGGGAAAAACTGTTTTTT. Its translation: CASRADPSREKLFF.

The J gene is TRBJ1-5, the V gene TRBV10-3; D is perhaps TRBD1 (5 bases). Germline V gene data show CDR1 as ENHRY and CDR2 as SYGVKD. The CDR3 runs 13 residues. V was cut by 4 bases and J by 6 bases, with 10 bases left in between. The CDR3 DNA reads TGTGCCATCAGTGTTGGTGGGACTCAGCCCCAGCATTTT. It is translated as CAISVGGTQPQHF.

The CDR3 is CASSQAVNTEAFF. CDR3 coding DNA: TGTGCCAGCAGCCAGGCTGTGAACACTGAAGCTTTCTTT. V gene TRBV7-3 combines with J gene TRBJ1-1; D is uncertain. In germline, CDR1 is SGHTA, CDR2 FQGTGA. CDR3 length equals 13 residues. Between the trimmed V and J ends, which lost 5 bases and 0 bases, there was a span of 7 bases.